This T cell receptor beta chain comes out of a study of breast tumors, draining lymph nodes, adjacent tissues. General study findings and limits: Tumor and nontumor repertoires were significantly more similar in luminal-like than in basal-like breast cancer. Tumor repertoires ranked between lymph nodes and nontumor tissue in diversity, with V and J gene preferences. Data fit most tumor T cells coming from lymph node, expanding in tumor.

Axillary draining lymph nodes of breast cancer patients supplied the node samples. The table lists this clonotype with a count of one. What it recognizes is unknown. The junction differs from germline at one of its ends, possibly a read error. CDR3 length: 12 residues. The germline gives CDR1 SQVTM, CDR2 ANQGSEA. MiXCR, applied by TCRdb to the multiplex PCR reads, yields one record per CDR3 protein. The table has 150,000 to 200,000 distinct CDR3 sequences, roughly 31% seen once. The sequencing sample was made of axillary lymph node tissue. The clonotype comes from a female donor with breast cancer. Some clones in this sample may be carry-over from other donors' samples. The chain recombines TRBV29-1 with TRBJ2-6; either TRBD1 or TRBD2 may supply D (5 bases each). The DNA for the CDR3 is TGCAGCGTTGAAGAGGGGGTGGACACTGAAGCTTTC. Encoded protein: CSVEEGVDTEAF.